Following are 16 T cell receptor beta chains from one sample sequenced in a study of STAT5B mutations in CD4+ large granular lymphocyte leukemia. The protocol was immunoSEQ multiplex PCR, while the TCRdb copy is restricted to in-frame clones and leaves out a portion. The table lists roughly 40,000 clones, around 85% of them singletons. Specimen: CD4+ T cells from blood buffy coats. The receptors come from a human donor in good health.

The V call is TRBV2, the J call TRBJ2-5, with a possible D match to TRBD2 (6 bases). Germline V gives CDR1 SNHLY, CDR2 FYNNEI. This CDR3 has 12 residues. V shed 8 bases and J shed 6 bases, with 13 bases lying between them. The CDR3 region is CASVGGGKTQYF. The CDR3 region has the DNA TGTGCCAGCGTGGGGGGAGGCAAGACCCAGTACTTC. Looking up the rest from reference TRBV2 and TRBJ2-5 gives the full variable domain: EPEVTQTPSHQVTQMGQEVILRCVPISNHLYFYWYRQILGQKVEFLVSFYNNEISEKSEIFDDQFSVERPDGSNFTLKIRSTKLEDSAMYFCASVGGGKTQYFGPGTRLLVL.

This chain uses TRBV4-1 with TRBJ2-5, with 10 bases aligning to TRBD2. The CDR3 has 17 residues. The V segment lost 4 bases and the J segment 4 bases; nucleotides outside the gene matches: 12. CDR1 and CDR2 from the germline V gene are MGHRA and YSYEKL. This CDR3 reads CASSPLTSGLFGETQYF. The CDR3 bases are TGCGCCAGCAGCCCCCTGACTAGCGGGTTGTTCGGAGAGACCCAGTACTTC.

The chain employs TRBV27 and TRBJ2-5; D is unresolved. Germline V gene sequence: CDR1 MNHEY, CDR2 SMNVEV (reference sequence). The CDR3 is 15 residues long. V was clipped by 5 bases and J by 2 bases, with 15 bases between them. The CDR3 nucleotides are TGTGCCAGCAGTCCCCACTCTTGGAAGCAAGAGACCCAGTACTTC. Translated: CASSPHSWKQETQYF.

This clone was detected only a few times. CDR3 residues: CASSVAGVYNEQFF. CDR3 bases: TGTGCCAGCAGCGTAGCGGGAGTATACAATGAGCAGTTCTTC. The chain is built from TRBV9 and TRBJ2-1; perhaps TRBD2 as D (6 bases). The CDR3 loop spans 14 amino acids. Germline CDR1 reads SGDLS; CDR2 reads YYNGEE. V lost 0 bases and J 4 bases, leaving 8 bases between the germline ends.

This clone was found a few times. The rearrangement uses TRBV9 and TRBJ2-2; TRBD1 matches 7 bases. Germline assignment: CDR1 SGDLS and CDR2 YYNGEE. This CDR3 is built from 14 residues. V dropped 9 bases and J dropped 0; count of bases not matched to a gene: 5. The CDR3 is CATSDRANTGELFF. CDR3 in DNA: TGTGCCACCTCCGACAGGGCGAACACCGGGGAGCTGTTTTTT.

This clone has only a few counts. This chain uses TRBV30 with TRBJ1-2; D is possibly TRBD1 (6 bases). V lost 2 bases and J lost 8, with 12 bases in between. Germline CDR1 and CDR2: GTSNPN and SVGIG (reference sequence). CDR3 length: 12 amino acids. CDR3 amino acids: CAWSINREGYTF. CDR3 nucleotide sequence: TGTGCCTGGAGTATAAACAGGGAGGGCTACACCTTC. The full variable domain, with the rest looked up from reference TRBV30 and TRBJ1-2, is SQTIHQWPATLVQPVGSPLSLECTVEGTSNPNLYWYRQAAGRGLQLLFYSVGIGQISSEVPQNLSASRPQDRQFILSSKKLLLSDSGFYLCAWSINREGYTFGSGTRLTVV.

This chain joins TRBV7-9 and TRBJ2-1; no reliable D call. V was pared by 3 bases and J by 6 bases, with 12 bases between. CDR3 size: 14 residues. Per germline, CDR1 SEHNR and CDR2 FQNEAQ (reference sequence). CDR3 amino acids: CASSFSVSGNEQFF. For the CDR3, the DNA is TGTGCCAGCAGCTTTAGTGTTAGTGGCAATGAGCAGTTCTTC. The full variable domain, with the rest looked up from reference TRBV7-9 and TRBJ2-1, is DTGVSQNPRHKITKRGQNVTFRCDPISEHNRLYWYRQTLGQGPEFLTYFQNEAQLEKSRLLSDRFSAERPKGSFSTLEIQRTEQGDSAMYLCASSFSVSGNEQFFGPGTRLTVL.

Note on this clone: This specimen includes other DNA sequences encoding the same CDR3. The V call is TRBV11-2, the J call TRBJ1-2; a possible D gene is TRBD1 (5 bases). Trimming cost V 5 bases and J 2 bases, with 9 bases left between them. The germline CDR1 and CDR2 sequences are SGHAT and FQNNGV. This CDR3 has 13 residues. The chain's CDR3 is CASSQTANYGYTF. The CDR3 DNA reads TGTGCCAGCAGCCAGACAGCCAACTATGGCTACACCTTC.

The chain joins TRBV28 to TRBJ2-1, with unresolved D. The CDR3 length is 11 residues. The V end was cut by 6 bases, the J end by 9 bases, with 9 bases between. Germline-derived CDR1 and CDR2 are MDHEN and SYDVKM. CDR3 sequence (DNA): TGTGCCAGCAGCTCACCAACTGAGCAGTTCTTC. This gives the protein CASSSPTEQFF. The full variable domain, in which reference TRBV28 and TRBJ2-1 provide the parts outside the CDR3, is DVKVTQSSRYLVKRTGEKVFLECVQDMDHENMFWYRQDPGLGLRLIYFSYDVKMKEKGDIPEGYSVSREKKERFSLILESASTNQTSMYLCASSSPTEQFFGPGTRLTVL.

CDR3 sequence reads: CATSRKLQAGAANEQYF. The CDR3 DNA reads TGTGCCACCAGCAGAAAACTTCAAGCGGGAGCGGCCAACGAGCAGTACTTC. This rearrangement joins TRBV15 to TRBJ2-7, with 8 bases aligning to TRBD2. V was clipped by 2 bases and J by 5 bases; unmatched bases: 14. Germline lookup yields CDR1 LNHNV and CDR2 YYDKDF (reference sequence). The CDR3 runs to 17 residues.

The chain has TRBV11-2 and TRBJ1-2; D gene unclear. The CDR3 has 13 amino acids. V was cut by 1 base and J by 7 bases, with 10 bases left in between. CDR1 is SGHAT and CDR2 is FQNNGV in the germline V gene. The CDR3 DNA follows: TGTGCCAGCAGCTTAGTAGGGTCCGCTGGCTACACCTTC. Encoded protein: CASSLVGSAGYTF. Full variable domain (remainder filled in from reference TRBV11-2 and TRBJ1-2): EAGVAQSPRYKIIEKRQSVAFWCNPISGHATLYWYQQILGQGPKLLIQFQNNGVVDDSQLPKDRFSAERLKGVDSTLKIQPAKLEDSAVYLCASSLVGSAGYTFGSGTRLTVV.

The J gene is TRBJ2-1, the V gene TRBV5-1; D call uncertain. V lost 0 bases to trimming and J lost 8 bases, with 12 bases between them. Germline V gene lookup returns CDR1 SGHRS and CDR2 YFSETQ. This CDR3 is 14 amino acids long. CDR3 amino acids: CASSLANSVDEQFF. CDR3 in DNA: TGCGCCAGCAGCTTGGCCAATAGTGTCGATGAGCAGTTCTTC.

The V gene is TRBV11-2, the J gene TRBJ1-2; D remains ambiguous. The germline CDR1 and CDR2 sequences are SGHAT and FQNNGV. V was shortened by 4 bases and J by 8 bases, with 20 bases between the two germline ends. The CDR3 totals 15 residues. The CDR3 region is CASSSPLVGRGGYTF. DNA of the CDR3: TGTGCCAGCAGCTCCCCCTTGGTTGGCCGAGGGGGCTACACCTTC.

The chain is built from TRBV5-4 and TRBJ2-5, with 9 bases identical to TRBD1. Trimming cost V 4 bases and J 1 base; bases outside gene matches: 8. The CDR3 loop spans 16 amino acids. Germline CDR1 SGHNT, CDR2 YYREEE (reference sequence). DNA for the CDR3: TGTGCCAGCAGCCCTGACAGGGGGGGTCTCCAAGAGACCCAGTACTTC. Translation: CASSPDRGGLQETQYF.

The V and J genes are TRBV9 and TRBJ2-7; D is unresolved. Germline lookup yields CDR1 SGDLS and CDR2 YYNGEE. Trimming shortened V by 6 bases and J by 6 bases, and 16 bases separated the two germline ends. The CDR3 spans 13 residues. CDR3 amino acids: CASNRDGVGEQYF. The CDR3 DNA reads as TGTGCCAGCAACCGAGACGGAGTAGGCGAGCAGTACTTC.

The V call is TRBV11-2, the J call TRBJ1-3; D ambiguous. The germline V and J ends were trimmed by 5 bases and 2 bases, with 10 bases remaining between them. Per germline, CDR1 SGHAT and CDR2 FQNNGV. This CDR3 is built from 14 residues. CDR3 loop: CASSHPLPGNTIYF. In DNA, the CDR3 is TGTGCCAGCAGCCACCCCCTACCTGGAAACACCATATATTTT. Combining the CDR3 with reference TRBV11-2 and TRBJ1-3 gives the whole variable domain EAGVAQSPRYKIIEKRQSVAFWCNPISGHATLYWYQQILGQGPKLLIQFQNNGVVDDSQLPKDRFSAERLKGVDSTLKIQPAKLEDSAVYLCASSHPLPGNTIYFGEGSWLTVV.